The clone carrying this TCR beta chain has more than one count but fewer than ten. Its cognate antigen is unknown. Germline V gene data show CDR1 as SQVTM and CDR2 as ANQGSEA. The CDR3 is 14 amino acids. The V and J ends lost 2 bases and 5 bases respectively, with 13 bases between them. This sample is part of a study of T cell repertoires in cytomegalovirus infection. The overall study: Selected CMV epitopes included recently identified HLA-C-restricted ones as well as well-studied HLA-B-restricted ones. TCR beta signatures that were public indicated CMV infection and matching HLA type.

TCRdb recomputed calls from the reads with MiXCR, one row per CDR3 protein. The profile shows hundreds of thousands of distinct CDR3 sequences, around 30% of them singletons. Notes on the study in general: CMV-specific TCR beta clonotypes restricted by HLA-C dominated the ex vivo response. Accumulated public TCR beta family frequency recognized individuals carrying CMV together with the relevant HLA.

This chain joins TRBV29-1 and TRBJ2-1; D is ambiguous. This clonotype was sampled from a human donor in good health (CMV status not recorded). Some clones in this sample may be carry-over from other donors' samples. The sample in question was cultured CD8+ T cells from PBMCs, obtained from culture after CMV antigen stimulation. DNA for the CDR3: TGCAGCGTTGAATTAGCCTCACCAAACAATGAGCAGTTCTTC. It encodes CSVELASPNNEQFF.